This T cell receptor (beta chain) was sequenced during a study of OX40 agonist ivuxolimab in advanced cancers. Study information: Every patient in dose escalation had hepatocellular carcinoma, melanoma, renal cell or head and neck cancer. General observations from the study: Circulating CD4+ and CD8+ T cells showed clonal expansion by week 6 at 0.1 to 3.0 mg/kg.

The CDR3 is made up of 14 amino acids. V lost 7 bases, J lost 7 bases, and 17 bases lay in between. The germline gives CDR1 LNHNV, CDR2 YYDKDF (reference sequence). Note on this clone: What it binds is unknown.

Profiled with immunoSEQ multiplex PCR; TCRdb holds only in-frame clones, not every one. The repertoire has some 60,000 clones, about 89% of them found once; the top ten carry 13% to 15%. The sequence came from an adult with an advanced solid tumor such as melanoma, head and neck, liver or kidney cancer. The chain uses TRBV15 and TRBJ2-1, with D possibly matching TRBD2 (6 bases). The sample here was CD4+ or CD8+ T cells sorted from blood, taken in a trial of the OX40 agonist ivuxolimab. In DNA, the CDR3 is TGTGCCACCACCCAGGGACTGGACGCAAATGAGCAGTTCTTC. Encoded protein: CATTQGLDANEQFF.